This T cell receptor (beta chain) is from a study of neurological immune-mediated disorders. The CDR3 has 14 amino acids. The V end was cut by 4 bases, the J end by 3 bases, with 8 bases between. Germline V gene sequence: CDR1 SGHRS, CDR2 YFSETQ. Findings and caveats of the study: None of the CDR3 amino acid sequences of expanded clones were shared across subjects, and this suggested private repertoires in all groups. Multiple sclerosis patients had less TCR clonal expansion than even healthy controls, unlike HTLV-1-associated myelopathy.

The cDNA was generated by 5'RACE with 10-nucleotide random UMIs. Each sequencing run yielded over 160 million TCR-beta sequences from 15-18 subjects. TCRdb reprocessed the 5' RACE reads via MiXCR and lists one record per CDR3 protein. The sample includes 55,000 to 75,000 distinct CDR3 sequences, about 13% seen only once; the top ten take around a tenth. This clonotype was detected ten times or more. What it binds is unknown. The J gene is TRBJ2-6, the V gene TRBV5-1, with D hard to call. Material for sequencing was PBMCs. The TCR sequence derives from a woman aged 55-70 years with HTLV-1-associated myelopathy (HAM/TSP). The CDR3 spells CASSNSRGANVLTF. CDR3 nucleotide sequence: TGCGCCAGCAGCAACTCGCGTGGGGCCAACGTCCTGACTTTC.